This T cell receptor beta chain emerged from a study of CD8+ T cells in alopecia areata. At the level of the study: Twice daily, treated patients received 5 to 10 mg of oral tofacitinib. Study findings and constraints: Scalp clonality dropped significantly under tofacitinib, as did expanded CD8+ top-100 clones. There were also resident alphabeta T cells of normal skin sequenced in scalp samples. Whereas mice showed it more clearly, TCR sharing across patients was murkier, possibly because of HLA.

Concerning this clone: The antigen remains undetermined.

It was cDNA, reverse transcribed from extracted RNA, that served as the sequencing template. Assay: immunoSEQ multiplex PCR; the TCRdb copy retains only in-frame clones and omits some. The sample yields 98,000 or so clones, 50% to 75% seen once. Regarding treatment: oral pan-JAK inhibitor, 5-10 mg twice daily. This TCR was sampled from a human donor with alopecia areata. Sequenced here: CD8+ T cells sorted from blood, sampled at week 4, from a patient treated with tofacitinib.

The CDR3: CASSLGGSETQYF. Here the CDR3 DNA reads TGTGCCAGCAGCTTAGGGGGCTCGGAGACCCAGTACTTC. The rearrangement joins TRBV11-2 to TRBJ2-5; D perhaps matches TRBD1 (5 bases). Per the germline V gene, CDR1 is SGHAT and CDR2 is FQNNGV. Between the trimmed V and J ends, which lost 1 base and 5 bases, there was a span of 8 bases. The CDR3 loop spans 13 amino acids. Full variable domain (remainder filled in from reference TRBV11-2 and TRBJ2-5): EAGVAQSPRYKIIEKRQSVAFWCNPISGHATLYWYQQILGQGPKLLIQFQNNGVVDDSQLPKDRFSAERLKGVDSTLKIQPAKLEDSAVYLCASSLGGSETQYFGPGTRLLVL.